This is a list of T cell receptor beta chains from one sample in a study of blood T cells in healthy people across ages. TCRdb itself ran the 5' RACE reads through MiXCR, one entry per CDR3 protein. The table includes 600,000 to 1,000,000 distinct CDR3 sequences, roughly 64% detected once. Source material: blood. These receptors were collected from a man aged 25-45 years in good health. Each CDR3 is given with its conserved first and last residue. The D gene is left open where the match is weak. For some rows the clone size is stated as once, few or many, or as a class when expanded; others skip it.

TRBV14	once	TRBJ2-7	TRBD1	TGTGCCAGCAGCCCTTGGACAGGTAACAACTACGAGCAGTACTTC	CASSPWTGNNYEQYF
TRBV20-1	-	TRBJ2-5	-	TGCAGTGCTAGAGAGATCCGGCGGGGCATCCACCAAGAGACCCAGTACTTC	CSAREIRRGIHQETQYF
TRBV5-1	-	TRBJ2-7	-	TGCGCCAGCAGCTTGGAGTCGGGGATAATCTACGAGCAGTACTTC	CASSLESGIIYEQYF
TRBV5-1	-	TRBJ2-1	TRBD1	TGCGCCAGCAGCTTGTCCGGACAGGGACTGTACAATGAGCAGTTCTTC	CASSLSGQGLYNEQFF
TRBV20-1	-	TRBJ1-4	-	TGCAGTGCTGAACGATGGGGGGCTGCCACTAATGAAAAACTGTTTTTT	CSAERWGAATNEKLFF
TRBV12-3/TRBV12-4	-	TRBJ2-7	-	TGTGCCAGCAGTGGGGGGGGCGGCTACTACGAGCAGTACTTC	CASSGGGGYYEQYF
TRBV6-6	few	TRBJ2-7	-	TGTGCCAGCAGTTCTCCGGACGAGCAGTACTTC	CASSSPDEQYF
TRBV24-1	few	TRBJ2-5	-	TGTGCCACCAGTGCGTCGTTGGGGGTTGGGGAGACCCAGTACTTC	CATSASLGVGETQYF
TRBV3-1	-	TRBJ1-2	-	TGTGCCAGCAGTCAAGAGGGCGCCTATAACTATGGCTACACCTTC	CASSQEGAYNYGYTF
TRBV20-1	-	TRBJ1-4	-	TGCAGTGCTTCCCGCGGAGGGGCAGGGGAAAAACTGTTTTTT	CSASRGGAGEKLFF
TRBV5-5	few	TRBJ2-7	TRBD2	TGTGCCAGTAGCTTGGAACTAGCGGCCTCCTACGAGCAGTACTTC	CASSLELAASYEQYF
TRBV12-3/TRBV12-4	-	TRBJ2-4	-	TGTGCCAGCAGGTCAGGGGTGGCCAAAAACATTCAGTACTTC	CASRSGVAKNIQYF
TRBV6-1	-	TRBJ1-5	-	TGTGCCAGCAGTCCACCGGGATCCCACAATCAGCCCCAGCATTTT	CASSPPGSHNQPQHF
TRBV20-1	-	TRBJ2-1	-	TGCAGTGCTAGAATTGCGGGGTATGAGCAGTTCTTC	CSARIAGYEQFF
TRBV12-3/TRBV12-4	-	TRBJ1-6	TRBD1	TGTGCCAGCAGCTCCGGGACAGCCTCCCCAGGGGATTCACCCCTCCACTTT	CASSSGTASPGDSPLHF
TRBV4-2	once	TRBJ2-7	-	TGTGCCAGCAGCCAAGTCCTGGGTTCGGGGAACGAGCAGTACTTC	CASSQVLGSGNEQYF
TRBV12-3/TRBV12-4	-	TRBJ2-7	-	TGTGCCAGCAGTTTACAGAGGCTAGCTAGTCACAGCGAGCAGTACTTC	CASSLQRLASHSEQYF
TRBV20-1	once	TRBJ2-7	-	TGCAGTGCTACCTCAGGGCCGTTCTACGAGCAGTACTTC	CSATSGPFYEQYF
TRBV19	-	TRBJ2-3	TRBD2	TGTGCCAGTAGTATACCCGGACTAGCAGATACGCAGTATTTT	CASSIPGLADTQYF
TRBV7-8	few	TRBJ2-3	-	TGTGCCAGCAGCTTTGGACCACGCACAGATACGCAGTATTTT	CASSFGPRTDTQYF
TRBV7-9	-	TRBJ2-1	-	TGTGCCAGCAGCCAGCTGGCGGGTCTGAATGAGCAGTTCTTC	CASSQLAGLNEQFF
TRBV29-1	few	TRBJ2-3	TRBD2	TGCAGCACCTTGCGGGGGAGCACAGATACGCAGTATTTT	CSTLRGSTDTQYF
TRBV29-1	-	TRBJ2-5	TRBD2	TGCAGCGTTGAAAAAGCGGGGGGCTTTCCGAATGAGCAGTACTTC	CSVEKAGGFPNEQYF
TRBV27	few	TRBJ2-7	-	TGTGCCAGCAGTTTCCCAGGGGCCGAGCAGTACTTC	CASSFPGAEQYF
TRBV28	few	TRBJ2-4	-	TGTGCCAGCAGTATTACCGGTGGAGTGCAGTACTTC	CASSITGGVQYF
TRBV6-5	-	TRBJ1-2	TRBD1	TGTGCCAGCAGCACGCCCGGGACAGTCTATGGCTACACCTTC	CASSTPGTVYGYTF
TRBV12-3/TRBV12-4	-	TRBJ2-6	-	TGTGCCAGCAGACACCTCCAATGGGCTGGGGCCAACGTCCTGACTTTC	CASRHLQWAGANVLTF
TRBV27	-	TRBJ2-1	-	TGTGCCAGCAGTTTCCGGAATCAGAATGAGCAGTTCTTC	CASSFRNQNEQFF
TRBV5-1	-	TRBJ2-3	-	TGCGCCAGCAGCACGGGTTGGGTGGATACGCAGTATTTT	CASSTGWVDTQYF
TRBV4-1	once	TRBJ2-7	TRBD2	TGCGCTAGCAGCCCGGAGACTAGCGGGTGGTACGAGCAGTACTTC	CASSPETSGWYEQYF
TRBV29-1	-	TRBJ1-1	-	TGCAGCGCCCGGACAGCTGAAGCTTTCTTT	CSARTAEAFF